The next 30 T cell receptor beta chains were all read from a single sample in a study of shared clonotypes between healthy human individuals (dated by TCRdb to 2020 to 2022). Library preparation employed the immunoSEQ multiplex PCR assay. The source is immuneACCESS, and TCRdb retained only in-frame sequences with V and J called. Part of the clones is not carried over; for the studies checked, unresolved V genes explain less than half of this, and the remainder is unexplained. For this sample the table gives about 2.3 million clones, of which around 90% were detected only once. 0.37% of the sample is in the top ten clones. Sequencing was performed on naive CD4+ T cells from PBMCs. The sample's cell subset or site label is to be understood as: CD45RA+ positively selected. The origin of the receptors is a young man in good health. Some clones in this sample may be carry-over from other donors' samples.

The chain combines TRBV5-4 with TRBJ1-3; no clear D gene. CDR3 size: 15 residues. The germline gives CDR1 SGHNT, CDR2 YYREEE (reference sequence). V was cut by 0 bases and J by 1 base, with 8 bases left in between. Here the CDR3 DNA reads TGTGCCAGCAGCTTGGATTGGGGATCTGGAAACACCATATATTTT. Translating gives CASSLDWGSGNTIYF. The entire variable domain, with the rest obtained from reference TRBV5-4 and TRBJ1-3, is as follows: ETGVTQSPTHLIKTRGQQVTLRCSSQSGHNTVSWYQQALGQGPQFIFQYYREEENGRGNFPPRFSGLQFPNYSSELNVNALELDDSALYLCASSLDWGSGNTIYFGEGSWLTVV.

The J gene is TRBJ2-1, the V gene TRBV7-2; 9 bases map to TRBD1. Losses at the gene ends were 8 bases for V and 4 bases for J; bases not matched to a gene: 9. The CDR3 totals 15 residues. CDR1 is SGHTA, CDR2 FQGNSA, per germline. CDR3 sequence (DNA): TGTGCCAGCGGGAAACAGGGGGCCGGGTACAATGAGCAGTTCTTC. Translated, it gives CASGKQGAGYNEQFF.

The chain combines TRBV29-1 with TRBJ2-5; 14 positions match TRBD2. The CDR3 is 15 residues long. Germline CDR1 SQVTM, CDR2 ANQGSEA. The V gene end was trimmed by 6 bases and the J gene end by 4 bases; junction bases not matched to a gene: 7. This CDR3 is CSVTGTSGSRETQYF. CDR3 DNA: TGCAGCGTCACGGGGACTAGCGGGAGCCGAGAGACCCAGTACTTC.

The rearrangement links TRBV5-1 to TRBJ1-2, with TRBD1 matching 8 bases. The CDR3 consists of 14 residues. J was trimmed by 8 bases and V by 4 bases; bases with no gene match: 10. Germline assignment: CDR1 SGHRS and CDR2 YFSETQ. The CDR3 loop reads CASSPRTGRAGYTF. CDR3 DNA: TGCGCCAGCAGCCCCAGGACAGGGAGGGCGGGCTACACCTTC.

This clone came up once. The chain links TRBV11-2 to TRBJ2-5; a possible D gene is TRBD2 (6 bases). CDR1 and CDR2 (germline): SGHAT, FQNNGV. Trimming shortened V by 5 bases and J by 5 bases, and 15 bases separated the two germline ends. The CDR3 consists of 14 residues. CDR3 nucleotide sequence: TGTGCCAGCAGCCCATGGGACTTCTGGGAGACCCAGTACTTC. It specifies CASSPWDFWETQYF. Based on the CDR3 plus reference TRBV11-2 and TRBJ2-5, the full variable domain is EAGVAQSPRYKIIEKRQSVAFWCNPISGHATLYWYQQILGQGPKLLIQFQNNGVVDDSQLPKDRFSAERLKGVDSTLKIQPAKLEDSAVYLCASSPWDFWETQYFGPGTRLLVL.

CDR3 loop: CASSRRHFGYTF. In DNA, the CDR3 is TGCGCCAGCAGTCGTCGACATTTTGGCTACACCTTC. The chain uses TRBV23-1 and TRBJ1-2; no firm D call. TRBV23-1 is an open reading frame whose function is uncertain. The CDR3 is made up of 12 amino acids. Trimming left V 4 bases short and J 7 bases short, with 10 bases between.

The chain links TRBV19 to TRBJ1-5; the match to TRBD1 covers 8 bases. V trimming: 5 bases; J trimming: 7 bases; junction bases outside the gene matches: 7. The CDR3 is 14 residues long. Germline loops: CDR1 LNHDA, CDR2 SQIVND (reference sequence). The CDR3 DNA reads as TGTGCCAGTAGTGTGCAGACAGGGGAACAGCCCCAGCATTTT. This gives the protein CASSVQTGEQPQHF.

DNA of the CDR3: TGCGCCAGCAGCTTGGTTCAGGGTCAAGAGACCCAGTACTTC. Amino acid sequence: CASSLVQGQETQYF. The chain couples TRBV5-1 to TRBJ2-5; the D gene is possibly TRBD1 (5 bases). Deletions cut 0 bases from V and 2 bases from J, with 8 bases between. CDR3 size: 14 residues. Germline V gene lookup returns CDR1 SGHRS and CDR2 YFSETQ.

The chain combines TRBV4-1 with TRBJ1-1; D unclear. The ends were cut back, 6 bases at V and 3 bases at J, with 5 bases in the middle. Looked up from germline, CDR1 is MGHRA and CDR2 is YSYEKL. CDR3 length equals 11 residues. This chain's CDR3 is CASSGYTEAFF. CDR3 in DNA: TGCGCCAGCAGTGGTTACACTGAAGCTTTCTTT.

The V and J genes are TRBV6-5 and TRBJ2-1, with 7 bases aligning to TRBD2. The CDR3 length is 14 residues. Germline V gene data show CDR1 as MNHEY and CDR2 as SVGAGI. After removal of 7 bases from V and 2 bases from J, the junction contained 5 bases not matched to a gene. CDR3 amino acids: CASTGSGAYNEQFF. In DNA, the CDR3 is TGTGCCAGCACTGGGAGCGGGGCCTACAATGAGCAGTTCTTC.

This chain links TRBV5-4 with TRBJ2-3; 8 bases line up with TRBD2. Germline V gene lookup returns CDR1 SGHNT and CDR2 YYREEE (reference sequence). The CDR3 totals 16 residues. V lost 0 bases to trimming and J lost 0 bases; unmatched junction nucleotides: 3. The CDR3 loop is CASSLGPSGSTDTQYF. CDR3 bases: TGTGCCAGCAGCTTGGGGCCTAGCGGGAGCACAGATACGCAGTATTTT.

Remarks on this clone: Other DNA sequences within the sample encode an identical CDR3. The V call is TRBV7-2, the J call TRBJ2-7; no clear D. This CDR3 contains 12 residues. Germline V gene data show CDR1 as SGHTA and CDR2 as FQGNSA. V was trimmed by 3 bases and J by 2 bases, leaving 5 bases between them. CDR3 sequence (DNA): TGTGCCAGCAGCTTGGCCGCCTACGAGCAGTACTTC. It codes for CASSLAAYEQYF. Supplemented by reference TRBV7-2 and TRBJ2-7, the full variable domain reads GAGVSQSPSNKVTEKGKDVELRCDPISGHTALYWYRQSLGQGLEFLIYFQGNSAPDKSGLPSDRFSAERTGGSVSTLTIQRTQQEDSAVYLCASSLAAYEQYFGPGTRLTVT.

The chain is built from TRBV18 and TRBJ2-7; 13 bases agree with TRBD2. The CDR3 extends over 17 amino acids. CDR1 and CDR2 from the germline V gene are KGHSH and LQKENI. Germline trimming cut 5 bases from V and 6 bases from J; bases unmatched to any gene: 13. The DNA for the CDR3 is TGTGCCAGCTCATCGTGGGGACTAGCGGGAACCTTTAGCGAGCAGTACTTC. Its protein is CASSSWGLAGTFSEQYF.

This clone was recorded only once. Other nucleotide sequences in the sample specify the same CDR3. The chain couples TRBV5-1 to TRBJ1-1; D remains ambiguous. The CDR3 has 14 amino acids. V was pared by 0 bases and J by 3 bases, with 9 bases between. The germline CDR1 and CDR2 sequences are SGHRS and YFSETQ. The CDR3 DNA sequence: TGCGCCAGCAGCTTGGACAGAGCCTACACTGAAGCTTTCTTT. It specifies CASSLDRAYTEAFF.

This clone appeared a single time. V and J are TRBV5-1 and TRBJ1-1; 8 nucleotides align to TRBD1. The CDR3 has 15 residues. Germline V gene data show CDR1 as SGHRS and CDR2 as YFSETQ. The V segment lost 4 bases and the J segment 4 bases; nucleotides outside the gene matches: 9. The DNA for the CDR3 is TGCGCCAGCAGCCCATCCCAGGGGGCCAGCACTGAAGCTTTCTTT. Translated: CASSPSQGASTEAFF.

This clone was seen only once. J is TRBJ1-3 and V is TRBV5-1; tentatively, D is TRBD1 (6 bases). The CDR3 extends over 15 amino acids. CDR1 SGHRS and CDR2 YFSETQ come from the germline V gene. Trimming pared 7 bases from V and 0 bases from J, leaving 14 bases between. In nucleotides, the CDR3 is TGCGCCAGCGGACAGACAGTAGGCTCTGGAAACACCATATATTTT. This sequence encodes CASGQTVGSGNTIYF.

The V and J genes are TRBV6-1 and TRBJ2-7; 8 bases line up with TRBD2. The germline CDR1 and CDR2 sequences are MNHNS and SASEGT. The CDR3 covers 14 residues. V shed 3 bases, J shed 7 bases, and the junction held 8 bases outside the gene matches. The CDR3 nucleotides read TGTGCCAGCAGTGAGGGACTAGGGTCGGCGGAGCAGTACTTC. Translating gives CASSEGLGSAEQYF.

The V gene is TRBV7-2, the J gene TRBJ2-7, with D possibly matching TRBD2 (6 bases). Germline V CDR1 and CDR2: SGHTA, FQGNSA. CDR3 length equals 17 residues. The ends were cut back, 2 bases at V and 1 base at J, with 18 bases in the middle. The CDR3 spells CASSLRPSDTLSYEQYF. In DNA, the CDR3 is TGTGCCAGCAGCTTACGGCCTAGCGACACCCTATCCTACGAGCAGTACTTC.

The chain is built from TRBV7-3 and TRBJ2-3; TRBD2 aligns across 9 bases. Looked up from germline, CDR1 is SGHTA and CDR2 is FQGTGA. Losses at the gene ends were 5 bases for V and 7 bases for J; bases not matched to a gene: 13. The CDR3 length is 16 residues. The CDR3 nucleotides read TGTGCCAGCAGCCTTGCCAGCGGGGGGTCAGAAAATACGCAGTATTTT. This encodes CASSLASGGSENTQYF. Drawing the rest from reference TRBV7-3 and TRBJ2-3, the complete variable domain is GAGVSQTPSNKVTEKGKYVELRCDPISGHTALYWYRQSLGQGPEFLIYFQGTGAADDSGLPNDRFFAVRPEGSVSTLKIQRTERGDSAVYLCASSLASGGSENTQYFGPGTRLTVL.

The V and J genes are TRBV2 and TRBJ1-1, with D perhaps matching TRBD1 (5 bases). V was clipped by 4 bases and J by 10 bases, with 13 bases between them. Germline V gene data show CDR1 as SNHLY and CDR2 as FYNNEI. The CDR3 covers 12 residues. The DNA of the CDR3 is TGTGCCAGCAGTGTGAGGGAGGGGAGAGCTTTCTTT. It codes for CASSVREGRAFF.

The CDR3: CASSGLAGSGELFF. Here the CDR3 DNA reads TGTGCCAGCTCCGGACTAGCGGGAAGCGGGGAGCTGTTTTTT. The rearrangement joins TRBV18 to TRBJ2-2; 12 bases map to TRBD2. After removal of 6 bases from V and 7 bases from J, the junction contained 3 bases not matched to a gene. Germline loops: CDR1 KGHSH, CDR2 LQKENI. The CDR3 runs to 14 residues.

V gene TRBV28 combines with J gene TRBJ2-7, with D perhaps TRBD2 (7 bases). The V and J ends lost 7 bases and 4 bases respectively, with 17 bases between them. In germline, CDR1 is MDHEN, CDR2 SYDVKM. The CDR3 has 14 amino acids. CDR3 in DNA: TGTGCCAGCAAGGTATCGGGGGGCGCGTACGAGCAGTACTTC. Translated, it gives CASKVSGGAYEQYF.

This sequence joins TRBV7-3 and TRBJ2-3; D is uncertain. Trimming removed 5 bases from V and 1 base from J, with 13 bases in between. The length of the CDR3 is 15 residues. Germline-derived CDR1 and CDR2 are SGHTA and FQGTGA. The CDR3 protein is CASSPDGDRTDTQYF. The CDR3 DNA follows: TGTGCCAGCAGCCCAGACGGAGACCGCACAGATACGCAGTATTTT.

V gene TRBV5-4 combines with J gene TRBJ2-1; D possibly corresponds to TRBD2 (5 bases). Germline values: CDR1 SGHNT, CDR2 YYREEE (reference sequence). CDR3 length equals 15 residues. V lost 0 bases and J 6 bases, leaving 13 bases between the germline ends. The CDR3 is CASSLAELAVNEQFF. For the CDR3, the DNA is TGTGCCAGCAGCTTGGCCGAGCTAGCAGTCAATGAGCAGTTCTTC.

A word on this clone: One end of the junction fails to match germline, which may point to a read error. The chain recombines TRBV28 with TRBJ2-1; D is possibly TRBD1 or TRBD2 (5 bases each). CDR3 length: 11 residues. The germline V gene encodes CDR1 MDHEN and CDR2 SYDVKM. The CDR3 DNA reads as TGTGCCAGCAGTGGCAGGGACCGGGGCGTCTTC. This encodes CASSGRDRGVF. Supplemented by reference TRBV28 and TRBJ2-1, the full variable domain reads DVKVTQSSRYLVKRTGEKVFLECVQDMDHENMFWYRQDPGLGLRLIYFSYDVKMKEKGDIPEGYSVSREKKERFSLILESASTNQTSMYLCASSGRDRGVFGPGTRLTVL.

The CDR3 sequence is CASSPTDRTKYEQYF. CDR3 nucleotide sequence: TGTGCCAGCTCCCCAACTGACAGGACTAAATACGAGCAGTACTTC. The chain carries TRBV18 and TRBJ2-7; D may match TRBD1 or TRBD2 (6 bases each). The V and J ends lost 6 bases and 4 bases respectively, with 19 bases between them. Germline lookup yields CDR1 KGHSH and CDR2 LQKENI. This CDR3 spans 15 amino acids.

This clone has more than one count but fewer than ten. The rearrangement joins TRBV19 to TRBJ1-5; D may be TRBD1 (5 bases). V lost 6 bases and J lost 7, with 16 bases in between. CDR3 length: 14 residues. The germline V gene has CDR1 LNHDA and CDR2 SQIVND (reference sequence). CDR3 sequence: CASRGDPLGQPQHF. CDR3 nucleotides: TGTGCCAGTAGGGGGGACCCCCTGGGGCAGCCCCAGCATTTT.

This chain joins TRBV5-4 and TRBJ2-5; TRBD2 might be the D (5 bases). The CDR3 runs to 13 residues. Trimming stripped 2 bases from V and 2 bases from J, with 7 bases between. Germline-derived CDR1 and CDR2 are SGHNT and YYREEE (reference sequence). The CDR3, as DNA: TGTGCCAGCAGCTTCCAGCGGCAAGAGACCCAGTACTTC. This codes for CASSFQRQETQYF.

The chain joins TRBV4-1 to TRBJ1-2, with TRBD1 matching over 7 bases. Losses at the gene ends were 5 bases for V and 4 bases for J; bases not matched to a gene: 13. Germline-derived CDR1 and CDR2 are MGHRA and YSYEKL. This CDR3 has 16 residues. The CDR3 bases are TGCGCCAGCAGCGGCTCAGGGGGTGCTATGAGCTATGGCTACACCTTC. Protein sequence: CASSGSGGAMSYGYTF.

The rearrangement joins TRBV6-5 to TRBJ2-2; no clear D. CDR3 size: 15 residues. V was clipped by 2 bases and J by 7 bases, with 14 bases between them. Germline CDR1 reads MNHEY; CDR2 reads SVGAGI. DNA for the CDR3: TGTGCCAGCAGTTACGAGCCCAGACCCATCGGGGAGCTGTTTTTT. This codes for CASSYEPRPIGELFF.